This T cell receptor (beta chain) was captured by sequencing in a study of beta chain features in type 1 diabetes. cDNA synthesis used the whole RNA isolate, giving expressed TCRB sequences. Sequencing used immunoSEQ multiplex PCR; TCRdb keeps in-frame clones, though not all of them. The sample shows about 240,000 clones, about 15% of them seen only once. In the case of this clone: Its antigen is still unknown.

Overall study findings and caveats: Moderately but significantly shorter TCRB CDR3s were found in Type 1 diabetes patients in all four CD4+ subsets.

This CDR3 region has 16 residues. V lost 3 bases, J lost 2 bases, and 14 bases lay in between. Germline values: CDR1 MGHDK, CDR2 SYGVNS. The chain combines TRBV25-1 with TRBJ1-3; D gene unclear. The sample consisted of naive CD4+ T cells from blood. This receptor was taken from a man aged 25 to 40 with type 1 diabetes. The CDR3 reads CASSDSSYFTGNTIYF. CDR3 nucleotides: TGTGCCAGCAGTGACTCATCGTACTTTACTGGAAACACCATATATTTT.